The 7 T cell receptor beta chains below were found in one sample sequenced in a study of T-cell reconstitution after alpha-beta-depleted transplantation in children. Preparing the TCRbeta library involved the use of unique molecular identifiers. TCRdb recomputed calls from the PCR reads with MiXCR, one row per CDR3 protein. The data hold about a million distinct CDR3 sequences, with about 29% observed a single time. Sequenced here: PBMCs, mostly from graft donor cells, sampled 360 days after TCRalphabeta/CD19-depleted stem cell transplant. These receptors came from a boy younger than two who had a stem cell transplant for SCID, so the T cells may come from the graft donor.

This chain uses TRBV5-1 with TRBJ2-5, with TRBD1 identical over 9 bases. Germline CDR1 and CDR2: SGHRS and YFSETQ. The CDR3 is made up of 15 amino acids. The trim removed 4 bases at V and 4 bases at J, leaving 8 bases unmatched. The CDR3 nucleotides read TGCGCCAGCAGCCACAGGGGGCCCTCCTCAGAGACCCAGTACTTC. Its protein product is CASSHRGPSSETQYF. Looking up the rest from reference TRBV5-1 and TRBJ2-5 gives the full variable domain: KAGVTQTPRYLIKTRGQQVTLSCSPISGHRSVSWYQQTPGQGLQFLFEYFSETQRNKGNFPGRFSGRQFSNSRSEMNVSTLELGDSALYLCASSHRGPSSETQYFGPGTRLLVL.

This clonotype came up a few times. The rearrangement links TRBV12-3 or TRBV12-4 to TRBJ2-5; the match to TRBD2 covers 14 bases. There are 16 residues in the CDR3. With V trimmed by 3 bases and J by 6 bases, 6 bases remained unmatched. Here the CDR3 reads CASSLGTSGGGKTQYF. Written as DNA, the CDR3 is TGTGCCAGCAGTTTGGGGACTAGCGGGGGTGGTAAGACCCAGTACTTC.

The CDR3 sequence is CASSPGSAGYEQYF. CDR3 DNA sequence: TGCGCCAGCAGCCCGGGCTCGGCAGGCTACGAGCAGTACTTC. The rearrangement joins TRBV5-1 to TRBJ2-7; D gene ambiguous. CDR3 length: 14 amino acids. Germline values: CDR1 SGHRS, CDR2 YFSETQ. Trimming removed 4 bases at V and 3 bases at J, with 14 bases between.

This clonotype was seen a handful of times. The gene calls are TRBV7-8 and TRBJ2-2; D uncertain. V lost 5 bases and J 4 bases, leaving 8 bases between the germline ends. This CDR3 comprises 13 residues. Germline lookup yields CDR1 SGHVS and CDR2 FQNEAQ. CDR3 protein: CASSQALTGELFF. The CDR3 nucleotides read TGTGCCAGCAGCCAAGCGCTCACCGGGGAGCTGTTTTTT.

The V call is TRBV4-3, the J call TRBJ2-1, with 7 bases matching TRBD2. Germline trimming cut 0 bases from V and 4 bases from J; bases unmatched to any gene: 3. Germline V gene sequence: CDR1 LGHNA, CDR2 YSLEER. The CDR3 spans 15 residues. The CDR3 region has the DNA TGCGCCAGCAGCCAAGAGCGGGGGTTATACAATGAGCAGTTCTTC. Translation gives CASSQERGLYNEQFF.

This clonotype occurred a few times. This chain links TRBV4-2 with TRBJ2-7, with TRBD2 identical over 9 bases. CDR1 and CDR2 from the germline V gene are LGHNA and YNFKEQ. The CDR3 consists of 15 residues. V was clipped by 3 bases and J by 0 bases; unmatched bases: 3. CDR3 DNA: TGTGCCAGCAGCCACTCGACTAGCGGCTCCTACGAGCAGTACTTC. Protein: CASSHSTSGSYEQYF.

Only a few counts were recorded for this clonotype. The chain has TRBV12-3 or TRBV12-4 and TRBJ2-2, with 11 bases lining up with TRBD1. This CDR3 contains 14 residues. The trim removed 6 bases at V and 6 bases at J, leaving 3 bases unmatched. In DNA, the CDR3 is TGTGCCAGCAGCCGGGACAGGGGGGCCGGGGAGCTGTTTTTT. Encoded protein: CASSRDRGAGELFF.